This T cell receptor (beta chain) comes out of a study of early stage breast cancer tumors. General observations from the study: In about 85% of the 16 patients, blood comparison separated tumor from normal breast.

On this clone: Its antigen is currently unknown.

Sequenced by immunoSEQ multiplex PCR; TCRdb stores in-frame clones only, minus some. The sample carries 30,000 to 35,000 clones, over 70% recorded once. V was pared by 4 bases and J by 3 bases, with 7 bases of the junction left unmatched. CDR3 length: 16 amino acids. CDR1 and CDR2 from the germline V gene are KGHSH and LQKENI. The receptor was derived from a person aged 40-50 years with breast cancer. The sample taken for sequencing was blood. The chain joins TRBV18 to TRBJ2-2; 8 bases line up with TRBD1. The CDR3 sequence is CASSQPTGVDTGELFF. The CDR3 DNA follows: TGTGCCAGCTCACAACCGACAGGGGTGGACACCGGGGAGCTGTTTTTT.